What follows is one T cell receptor (beta chain) and its context. This clone showed up just once. The target of this receptor is not known. No per-base quality is available; no much larger clone lies one base away. The sample originates from a study of cytomegalovirus exposure and HLA in healthy donors (dated by TCRdb to about 2017). With respect to the entire study: An earlier analysis of more than 550 of the donors reported over 250 Gb of sequence data and around 100 million unique TCR beta sequences obtained from some 200 million T cells. An early release covering about 600 HLA-typed donors comprised about 300 gigabases of sequencing data and roughly 85 million unique TCR sequences. Among the roughly 390 genotyped donors, more than 70% belonged to the genetic ancestry cluster associated with self-reported Caucasian donors. The study aimed to test whether signatures of past pathogen exposure could be identified by cataloging public T cell receptors. The study profiled the T cell repertoires of 500 to 800 subjects by immunosequencing and related them to cytomegalovirus serostatus. A separate validation cohort of some 130 different subjects was used in addition to the approximately 700-subject first cohort. High-throughput TCR immunosequencing, statistical association of individual TCRs with disease status, and machine learning were combined to predict cytomegalovirus infection status. In a later analysis, previously published TCR beta repertoires from 550 to 700 donors were re-analyzed and high-resolution HLA genotyping was added so that TCR occurrence patterns could be studied. In the later analysis, no new phenotypic data were used to find candidate immune exposures; instead, reliance was placed on TCR beta sequences and their occurrence across donors. An earlier analysis of roughly 600 of the donors used high-throughput TCR beta sequencing to judge whether each TCR beta V gene segment behaved as functional or pseudogenic. Donor age, sex, ethnicity and CMV serostatus were compiled together with the repertoire data. A later genetic analysis took genome-wide SNP genotypes for about 65% of the roughly 670 donors and used that subset as a discovery cohort. All discovery cohort repertoires had been generated on a single sequencing platform. HLA typing included class I and class II loci at four-digit resolution. Typing coverage differed by locus: A, B, C, DRB1 and DQB1 were typed in roughly 620-640 donors, DQA1 in roughly 500, DPA1 in some 570, and DPB1 in about 450. Because of strong linkage in the cohort, five DR-DQ haplotypes were treated as single units for association and clustering. Across 398 genotyped donors of the cohort, an average of approximately 220,000 unique TCR beta nucleotide sequences per donor were sequenced, and about a sixth of those sequences were non-productive. On the study overall, not on this receptor specifically: A later analysis associated about 17,000 TCR beta sequences with specific HLA alleles at a false discovery rate of 0.05. In this cohort, only TCR beta chains were sequenced, and detectable features were limited by the absence of alpha or paired-chain data. The earlier analysis of 587 of the donors excluded seventeen rarely observed V segments, including chromosome 9 orphons, because counts were too low. A later analysis found that HLA-associated TCR beta chains were more clonally expanded and had lower generation probabilities than equally common non-associated chains. A group of highly shared sequence variants was considered likely to be a technical artifact of the sequencing pipeline. In a later analysis, several top co-occurrence clusters were reported to appear linked to parvovirus B19, influenza, CMV and Epstein-Barr virus. The study listed 150 to 200 TCR beta chains as associated with cytomegalovirus. Compared with the roughly 670-donor mean, donors in an Asian-associated ancestry cluster had fewer N-insertions in productive TCRs, according to a later genetic analysis. In a later analysis, TCR association rates were found to vary across HLA loci, with the most associated TCRs seen for DRB1 alleles and the fewest for HLA-C alleles. According to the authors, the approach could potentially be generalized to other disease states and immunological phenotypes. The classifier was reported to diagnose cytomegalovirus status with high specificity and sensitivity in both the original cohort and the validation cohort. In a later genetic analysis, a missense DCLRE1C variant was associated with V-gene and J-gene trimming of TCR beta chains, and the association was replicated in an independent cohort. Some IMGT-functional V segments, including TRBV6-2 and TRBV6-3, could not be distinguished by the 87-base-pair reads and were therefore excluded. Immune exposure information for the cohort was limited to CMV serostatus. The presence/absence analyses assumed that sequencing depth was roughly uniform across donors, and that assumption may not be true. In a later analysis, most CMV-associated TCR beta chains were found to appear HLA-restricted, with HLA associations seemingly driven largely by CMV exposure. In vitro tests confirmed that a few of the cytomegalovirus-associated TCR beta chains recognize cytomegalovirus antigens. Correlated functional status among segregating V segments might be attributable to linkage disequilibrium, but an unknown experimental factor could not be ruled out. Assigning TCR associations to individual alleles was difficult when HLA alleles, especially DR and DQ, strongly co-occurred. A further reported finding was that TCR beta sequences accurately predicted the HLA-A and HLA-B alleles for most subjects in the first cohort. Across donors, most TCR sequences were observed very rarely, whereas some public TCRs were present in many individuals. HLA typing was unavailable for some donors at each locus, so association tests used only the typed subset. In an earlier analysis of several hundred of the donors, most TCR beta V segments were observed in productive rearrangements about 90% or about 30% of the time, broadly matching IMGT annotations.

The cohort was made up of 500 to 850 healthy bone marrow donors. At the time of sampling, all cohort members were nominally healthy, though unrecorded immune exposures were likely present. The donor tested CMV seropositive and was one of the 289 seropositive cohort members. A peripheral blood sample was collected from each donor, and TCR beta sequencing was performed on peripheral blood mononuclear cells. Genomic DNA was extracted from the blood cell samples with the Qiagen DNeasy Blood Extraction Kit. The CDR3 covers 14 residues, taking in both the cysteine and the phenylalanine. The retained sequence is limited to the CDR3, 42 bases, with the frame set at the first base. V ends up 4 bases short and J 10 bases short, with an unmatched junction base count of 10. Sequences LNHDA (CDR1) and SQIVND (CDR2) are obtained from the germline V gene (reference sequence). Libraries were made using the immunoSEQ multiplex PCR assay. The multiplex PCR relied on a mix of 60 forward primers for TCR Vbeta segments and 13 reverse primers for TCR Jbeta segments. Amplification of the CDR3 region of rearranged TCR beta genes was performed with a multiplex PCR assay on genomic DNA. On the Illumina HiSeq System, the amplified TCR beta libraries were sequenced as 87-base-pair reads. Under the source paper's analysis protocol: A later analysis tallied 75 million to 95 million unique TCR beta chains across the roughly 610 repertoires, and around 10 million of those chains were shared by two or more donors. Raw reads were error-corrected and collapsed into unique sequences by a nearest-neighbor algorithm in which closely related sequences were merged to remove PCR and sequencing errors. CDR3 sequences were aligned to IMGT reference sequences to assign V, D and J gene segments. For a sequence to be retained, at least a six-nucleotide match to both a V gene segment and a J gene segment was required. Rearrangements were called productive when the CDR3 lacked stop codons and stayed in frame with V and J; all others were non-productive. Following IMGT convention, CDR3 was defined as the stretch from the second conserved V-encoded cysteine up to the conserved J-encoded phenylalanine. The earlier analysis of a few hundred of the donors excluded sequences that lacked an unambiguous match to a single V gene segment. In an earlier analysis of roughly 600 of the donors, a V segment was called functional when productive rearrangements were above 56.7%, and segregating when the standard deviation between donors exceeded 5%. To diagnose cytomegalovirus status from the catalog of TCR beta chain sequences, a statistical classification framework was built. V and J gene assignment, in a later analysis, came from comparing TCR nucleotide sequences with IMGT/GENE-DB human TR gene sequences. A later analysis assigned CDR3 sequences and most-parsimonious VDJ recombination scenarios with the TCRdist pipeline. In a later analysis, every TCR beta chain was defined by the combination of its CDR3 amino acid sequence and its V-gene family, and reads without a unique V-gene family were dropped. In a later analysis, some 600 highly shared, low-generation-probability nucleotide sequences were removed to address suspected cross-contamination and a sequencing artifact. In a later analysis, a clonal expansion index for each public chain was calculated from normalized within-repertoire ranks of inferred template counts. Generation probabilities in a later analysis came from a VDJ recombination model fitted to out-of-frame rearrangements, and those results were checked against IGoR. In a later analysis, TCR-TCR, TCR-HLA and TCR-CMV co-occurrence was scored with hypergeometric tests, and a repertoire-size bias correction was applied to TCR pairs. In a later analysis, false discovery rates were estimated by permuting HLA or CMV assignments 20 times. In a later analysis, co-occurring TCRs were grouped using DBSCAN, with TCRdist sequence similarity added in when clustering inside HLA-allele-positive subsets. Repertoires with fewer than 30,000 or more than 120,000 public chains, plus five repertoires with anomalous nucleotide sharing, were excluded from co-occurrence clustering. Sourced from immuneACCESS, this table was stored by TCRdb with only in-frame sequences that have V and J called. A share of the clones is absent; for the studies checked, an unresolved V gene accounts for under half, and the remainder has no known explanation. That table gives V, J and clone size, and the DNA gave D and trimming. Present in this sample are 150,000 or so clones, 75% to 85% of which were seen just once. The leading ten clones occupy around 5.6% of the sample.

Sequencing was performed on PBMCs. This sequence uses TRBV19 and TRBJ2-7; 10 bases in between match TRBD2. This sequence originates from a middle-aged woman in good health and CMV-seropositive. The CDR3 in this case is CASSTGLARPPQYF. The nucleotide sequence is given as TGTGCCAGTAGTACGGGACTAGCGCGGCCCCCCCAGTACTTC.